This T cell receptor (beta chain) was observed in a study of OX40 agonist ivuxolimab in advanced cancers. Study background: Partial responses were achieved by three patients, one with hepatocellular carcinoma and two with cutaneous melanoma.

CDR1 is SQVTM and CDR2 is ANQGSEA in the germline V gene. The V segment lost 4 bases and the J segment 0 bases; nucleotides outside the gene matches: 14. The CDR3 totals 18 residues. Data came from immunoSEQ multiplex PCR; TCRdb stores just in-frame clones and leaves some out. The sample lists approximately 100,000 clones, roughly 90% occurring once. The timepoints at which blood was sampled were baseline, cycle 4 day 1, and cycle 7 day 1. The gene calls are TRBV29-1 and TRBJ2-4; 8 bases align to TRBD2. The source is an adult with an advanced solid tumor such as melanoma, head and neck, liver or kidney cancer. Sequences were derived from CD4+ or CD8+ T cells sorted from blood, sampled in a trial of the OX40 agonist ivuxolimab. CDR3 nucleotide sequence: TGCAGCGTTGCATCACGGGAGGGAAGTGTACTAGCCAAAAACATTCAGTACTTC. Protein: CSVASREGSVLAKNIQYF.